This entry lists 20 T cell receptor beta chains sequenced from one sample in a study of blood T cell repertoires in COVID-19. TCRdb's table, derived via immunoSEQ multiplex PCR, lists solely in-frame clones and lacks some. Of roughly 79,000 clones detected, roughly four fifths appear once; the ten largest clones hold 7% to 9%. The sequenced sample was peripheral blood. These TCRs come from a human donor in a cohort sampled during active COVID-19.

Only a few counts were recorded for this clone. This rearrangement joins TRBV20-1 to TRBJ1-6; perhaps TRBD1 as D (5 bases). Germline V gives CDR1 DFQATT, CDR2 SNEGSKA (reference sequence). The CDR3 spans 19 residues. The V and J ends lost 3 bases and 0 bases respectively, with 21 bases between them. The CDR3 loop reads CSASEEGEGVSSYNSPLHF. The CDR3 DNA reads TGCAGTGCTAGTGAGGAGGGTGAAGGGGTGAGCTCCTATAATTCACCCCTCCACTTT.

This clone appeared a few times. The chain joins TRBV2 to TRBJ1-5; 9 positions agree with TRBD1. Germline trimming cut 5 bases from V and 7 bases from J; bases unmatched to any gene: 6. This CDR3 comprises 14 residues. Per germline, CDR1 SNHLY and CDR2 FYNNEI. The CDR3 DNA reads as TGTGCCAGCAGTACCCGGACAGGGGTGCAGCCCCAGCATTTT. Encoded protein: CASSTRTGVQPQHF.

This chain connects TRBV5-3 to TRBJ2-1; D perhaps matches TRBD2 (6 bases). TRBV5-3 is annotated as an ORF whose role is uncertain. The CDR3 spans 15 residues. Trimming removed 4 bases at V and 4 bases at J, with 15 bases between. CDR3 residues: CARSPTSWAYNEQFF. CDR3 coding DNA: TGTGCCAGAAGCCCGACTAGTTGGGCTTACAATGAGCAGTTCTTC.

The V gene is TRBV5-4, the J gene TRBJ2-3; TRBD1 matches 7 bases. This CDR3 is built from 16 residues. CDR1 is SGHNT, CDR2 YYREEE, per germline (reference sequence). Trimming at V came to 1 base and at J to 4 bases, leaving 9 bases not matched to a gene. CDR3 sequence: CASSLSPGGVADTQYF. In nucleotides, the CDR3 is TGTGCCAGCAGCTTGAGTCCAGGGGGTGTAGCAGATACGCAGTATTTT.

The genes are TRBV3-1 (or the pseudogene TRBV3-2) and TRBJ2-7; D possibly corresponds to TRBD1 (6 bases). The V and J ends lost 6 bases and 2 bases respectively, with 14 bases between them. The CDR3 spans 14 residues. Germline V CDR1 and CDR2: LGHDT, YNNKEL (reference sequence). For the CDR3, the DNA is TGTGCCAGCAGGGCTACAGGGATCCCCTACGAGCAGTACTTC. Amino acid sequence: CASRATGIPYEQYF.

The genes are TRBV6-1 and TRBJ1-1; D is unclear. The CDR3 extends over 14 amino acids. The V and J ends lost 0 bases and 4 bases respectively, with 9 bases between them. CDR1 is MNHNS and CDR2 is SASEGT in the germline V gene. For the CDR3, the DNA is TGTGCCAGCAGTGAAGCAGCGGGAGGCACTGAAGCTTTCTTT. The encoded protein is CASSEAAGGTEAFF.

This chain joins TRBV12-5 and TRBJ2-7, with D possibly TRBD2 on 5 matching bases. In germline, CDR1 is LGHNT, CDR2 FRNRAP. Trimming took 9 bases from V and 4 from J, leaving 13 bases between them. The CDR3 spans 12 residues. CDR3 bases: TGTGCTAGCGCCTCTGGAGGTTACGAGCAGTACTTC. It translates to CASASGGYEQYF.

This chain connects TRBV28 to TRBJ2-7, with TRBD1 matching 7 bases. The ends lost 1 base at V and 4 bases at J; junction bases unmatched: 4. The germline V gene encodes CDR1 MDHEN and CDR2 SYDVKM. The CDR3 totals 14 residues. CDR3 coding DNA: TGTGCCAGCAGTTTATACAGGGGACCTTACGAGCAGTACTTC. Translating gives CASSLYRGPYEQYF.

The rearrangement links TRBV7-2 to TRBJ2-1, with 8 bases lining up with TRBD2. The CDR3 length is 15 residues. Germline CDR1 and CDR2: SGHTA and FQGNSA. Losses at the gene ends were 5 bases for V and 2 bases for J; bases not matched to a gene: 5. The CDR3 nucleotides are TGTGCCAGCAGCCGTAGCGGGGTAGCCTACAATGAGCAGTTCTTC. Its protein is CASSRSGVAYNEQFF.

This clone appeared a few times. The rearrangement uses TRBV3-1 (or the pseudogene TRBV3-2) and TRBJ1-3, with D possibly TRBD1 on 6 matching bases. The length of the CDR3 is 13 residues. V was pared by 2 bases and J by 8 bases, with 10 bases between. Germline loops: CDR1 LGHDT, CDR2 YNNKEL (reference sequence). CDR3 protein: CASSQRGADTIYF. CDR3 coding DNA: TGTGCCAGCAGCCAACGGGGGGCGGACACCATATATTTT.

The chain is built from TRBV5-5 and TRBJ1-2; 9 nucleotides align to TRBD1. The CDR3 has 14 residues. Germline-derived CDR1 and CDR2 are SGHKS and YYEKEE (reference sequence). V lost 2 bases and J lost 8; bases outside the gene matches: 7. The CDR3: CASSFGTGRRGYTF. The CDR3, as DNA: TGTGCCAGCAGCTTTGGGACAGGGCGTAGGGGCTACACCTTC.

CDR3 sequence (DNA): TGTGCCAGCAGTAAGATCAGCGGGACCAAAGAGACCCAGTACTTC. Amino acids: CASSKISGTKETQYF. The chain joins TRBV6-6 to TRBJ2-5, with 7 nucleotides matching TRBD2. Germline V gene lookup returns CDR1 MNHNY and CDR2 SVGAGI (reference sequence). Unmatched junction bases numbered 9, after V lost 5 bases and J lost 3 bases. The length of the CDR3 is 15 residues.

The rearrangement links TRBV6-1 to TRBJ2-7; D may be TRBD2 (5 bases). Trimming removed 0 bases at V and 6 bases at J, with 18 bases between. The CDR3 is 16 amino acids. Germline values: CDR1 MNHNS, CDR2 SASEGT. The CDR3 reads CASSEAWRVVSGEQYF. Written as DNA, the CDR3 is TGTGCCAGCAGTGAAGCCTGGCGGGTAGTCTCCGGCGAGCAGTACTTC.

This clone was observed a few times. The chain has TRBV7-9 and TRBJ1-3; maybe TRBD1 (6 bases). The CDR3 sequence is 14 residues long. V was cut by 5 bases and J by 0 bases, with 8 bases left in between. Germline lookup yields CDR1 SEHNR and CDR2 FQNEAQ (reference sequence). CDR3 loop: CASSGQFSGNTIYF. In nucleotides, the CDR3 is TGTGCCAGCAGCGGACAGTTCTCTGGAAACACCATATATTTT.

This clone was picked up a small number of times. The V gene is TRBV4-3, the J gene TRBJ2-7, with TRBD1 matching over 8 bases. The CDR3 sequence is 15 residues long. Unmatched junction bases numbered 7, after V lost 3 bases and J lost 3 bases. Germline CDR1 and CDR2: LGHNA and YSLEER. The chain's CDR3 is CASSQSTGEYYEQYF. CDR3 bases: TGCGCCAGCAGCCAGTCGACAGGGGAATACTACGAGCAGTACTTC.

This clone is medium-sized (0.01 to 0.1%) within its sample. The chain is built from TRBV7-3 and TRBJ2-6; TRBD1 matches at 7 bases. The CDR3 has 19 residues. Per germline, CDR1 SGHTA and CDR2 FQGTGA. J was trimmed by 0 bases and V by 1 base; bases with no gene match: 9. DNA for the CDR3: TGTGCCAGCAGCTTAAAAGGGGGCGGCGGAATCTCTGGGGCCAACGTCCTGACTTTC. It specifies CASSLKGGGGISGANVLTF.

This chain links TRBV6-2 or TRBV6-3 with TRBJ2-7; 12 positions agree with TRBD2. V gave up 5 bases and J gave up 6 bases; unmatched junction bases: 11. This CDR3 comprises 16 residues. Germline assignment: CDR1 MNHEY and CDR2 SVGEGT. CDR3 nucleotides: TGTGCCAGCAGTCACCCACCTAGCGGGGGGGCCATCGAGCAGTACTTC. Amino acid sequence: CASSHPPSGGAIEQYF.

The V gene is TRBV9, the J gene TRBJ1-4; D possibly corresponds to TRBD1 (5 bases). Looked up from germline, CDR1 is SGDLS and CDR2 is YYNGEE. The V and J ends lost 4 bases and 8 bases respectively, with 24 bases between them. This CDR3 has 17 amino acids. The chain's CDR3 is CASSPELLSTTGEKLFF. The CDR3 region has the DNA TGTGCCAGCAGCCCCGAGTTACTTTCAACAACAGGAGAAAAACTGTTTTTT.

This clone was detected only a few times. CDR3 nucleotide sequence: TGTGCCAGTAGTCCAGTGAGACAGGGGGTCTATGGCTACACCTTC. This translates into CASSPVRQGVYGYTF. The chain employs TRBV19 and TRBJ1-2; the match to TRBD1 covers 9 bases. With 5 bases clipped from V and 4 bases from J, the junction kept 8 bases outside the gene matches. The CDR3 sequence is 15 residues long. In germline, CDR1 is LNHDA, CDR2 SQIVND (reference sequence).

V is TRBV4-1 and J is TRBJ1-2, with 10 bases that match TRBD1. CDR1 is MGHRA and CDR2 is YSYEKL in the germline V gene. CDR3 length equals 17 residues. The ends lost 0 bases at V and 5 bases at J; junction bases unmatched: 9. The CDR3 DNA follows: TGCGCCAGCAGCCAAGACCAGGGGACAGGGGAACGGTATGGCTACACCTTC. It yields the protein CASSQDQGTGERYGYTF.